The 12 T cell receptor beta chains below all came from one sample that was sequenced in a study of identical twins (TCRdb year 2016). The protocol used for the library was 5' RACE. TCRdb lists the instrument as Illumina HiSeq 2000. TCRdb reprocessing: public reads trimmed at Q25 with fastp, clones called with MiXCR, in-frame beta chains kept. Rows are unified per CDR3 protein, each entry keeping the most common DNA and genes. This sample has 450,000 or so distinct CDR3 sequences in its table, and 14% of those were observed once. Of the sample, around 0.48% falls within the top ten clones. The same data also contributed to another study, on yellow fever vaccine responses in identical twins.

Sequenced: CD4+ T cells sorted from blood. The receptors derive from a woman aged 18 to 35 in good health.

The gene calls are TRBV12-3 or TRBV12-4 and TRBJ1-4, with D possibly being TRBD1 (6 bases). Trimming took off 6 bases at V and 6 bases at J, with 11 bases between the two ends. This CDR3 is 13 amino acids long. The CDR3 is CASRQGRYEKLFF. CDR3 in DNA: TGTGCCAGCAGACAGGGCCGATATGAAAAACTGTTTTTT.

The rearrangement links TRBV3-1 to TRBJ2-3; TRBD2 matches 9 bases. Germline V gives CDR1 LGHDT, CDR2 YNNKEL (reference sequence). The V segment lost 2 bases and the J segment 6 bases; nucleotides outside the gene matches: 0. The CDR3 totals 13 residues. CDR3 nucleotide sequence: TGTGCCAGCAGCCAAAGCGGGGGGGATACGCAGTATTTT. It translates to CASSQSGGDTQYF.

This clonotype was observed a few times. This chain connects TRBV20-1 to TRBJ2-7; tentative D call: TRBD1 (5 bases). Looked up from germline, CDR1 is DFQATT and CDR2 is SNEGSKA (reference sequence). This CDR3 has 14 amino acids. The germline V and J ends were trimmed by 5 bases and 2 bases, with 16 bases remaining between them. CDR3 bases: TGCAGTGCTCAGGCCAGGGTTTTAACCTACGAGCAGTACTTC. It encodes CSAQARVLTYEQYF.

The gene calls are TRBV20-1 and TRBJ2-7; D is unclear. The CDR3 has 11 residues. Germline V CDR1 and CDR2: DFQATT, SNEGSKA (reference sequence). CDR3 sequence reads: CSVGPGYEQYF. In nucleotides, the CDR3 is TGCAGCGTCGGCCCCGGCTACGAGCAGTACTTC.

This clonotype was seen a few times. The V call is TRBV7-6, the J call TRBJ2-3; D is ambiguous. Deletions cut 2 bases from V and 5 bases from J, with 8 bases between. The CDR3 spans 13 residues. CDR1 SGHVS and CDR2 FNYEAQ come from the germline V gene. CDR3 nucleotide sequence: TGTGCCAGCAGCTTAATAGCTGAAGATACGCAGTATTTT. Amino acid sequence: CASSLIAEDTQYF. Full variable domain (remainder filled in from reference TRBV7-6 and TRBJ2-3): GAGVSQSPRYKVTKRGQDVALRCDPISGHVSLYWYRQALGQGPEFLTYFNYEAQQDKSGLPNDRFSAERPEGSISTLTIQRTEQRDSAMYRCASSLIAEDTQYFGPGTRLTVL.

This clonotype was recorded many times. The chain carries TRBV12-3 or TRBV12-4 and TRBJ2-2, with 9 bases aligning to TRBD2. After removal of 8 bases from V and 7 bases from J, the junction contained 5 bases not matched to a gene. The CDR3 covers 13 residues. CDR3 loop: CASCGGGHGELFF. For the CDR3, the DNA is TGTGCCAGCTGCGGGGGGGGACACGGGGAGCTGTTTTTT.

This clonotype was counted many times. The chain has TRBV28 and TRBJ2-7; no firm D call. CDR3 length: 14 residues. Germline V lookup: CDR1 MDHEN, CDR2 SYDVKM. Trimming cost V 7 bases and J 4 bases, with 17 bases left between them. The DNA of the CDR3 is TGTGCCAGCACCCTCTCGGGCAGGAATTACGAGCAGTACTTC. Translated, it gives CASTLSGRNYEQYF.

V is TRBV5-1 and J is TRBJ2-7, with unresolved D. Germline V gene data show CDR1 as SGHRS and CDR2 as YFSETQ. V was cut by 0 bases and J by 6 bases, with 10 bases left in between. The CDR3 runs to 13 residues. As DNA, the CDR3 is TGCGCCAGCAGCTTGGTCGGTACGGGCGAGCAGTACTTC. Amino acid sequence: CASSLVGTGEQYF.

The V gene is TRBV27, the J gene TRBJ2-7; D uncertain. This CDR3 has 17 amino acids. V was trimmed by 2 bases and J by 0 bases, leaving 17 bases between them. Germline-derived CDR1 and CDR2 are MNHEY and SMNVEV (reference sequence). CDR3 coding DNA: TGTGCCAGCAGTTTAAGGCAGCGAGGCAGGAGCTCCTACGAGCAGTACTTC. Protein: CASSLRQRGRSSYEQYF.

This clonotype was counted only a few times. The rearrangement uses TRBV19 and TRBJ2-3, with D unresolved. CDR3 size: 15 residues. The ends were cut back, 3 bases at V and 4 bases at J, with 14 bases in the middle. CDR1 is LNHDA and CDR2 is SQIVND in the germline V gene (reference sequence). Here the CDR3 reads CASSMSRKSPDTQYF. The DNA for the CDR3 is TGTGCCAGTAGTATGTCCCGGAAGTCACCAGATACGCAGTATTTT.

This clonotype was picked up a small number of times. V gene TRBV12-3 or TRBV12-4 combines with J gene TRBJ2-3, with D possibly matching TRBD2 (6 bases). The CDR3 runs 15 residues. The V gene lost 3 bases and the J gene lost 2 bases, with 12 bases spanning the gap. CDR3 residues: CASSFLGGVTDTQYF. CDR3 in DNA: TGTGCCAGCAGTTTCCTGGGGGGAGTCACAGATACGCAGTATTTT.

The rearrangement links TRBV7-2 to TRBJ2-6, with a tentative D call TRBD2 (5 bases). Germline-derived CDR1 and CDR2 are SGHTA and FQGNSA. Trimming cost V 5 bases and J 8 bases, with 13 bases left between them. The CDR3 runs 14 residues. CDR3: CASSTRGKSNVLTF. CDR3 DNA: TGTGCCAGCAGCACCCGAGGGAAATCCAACGTCCTGACTTTC.